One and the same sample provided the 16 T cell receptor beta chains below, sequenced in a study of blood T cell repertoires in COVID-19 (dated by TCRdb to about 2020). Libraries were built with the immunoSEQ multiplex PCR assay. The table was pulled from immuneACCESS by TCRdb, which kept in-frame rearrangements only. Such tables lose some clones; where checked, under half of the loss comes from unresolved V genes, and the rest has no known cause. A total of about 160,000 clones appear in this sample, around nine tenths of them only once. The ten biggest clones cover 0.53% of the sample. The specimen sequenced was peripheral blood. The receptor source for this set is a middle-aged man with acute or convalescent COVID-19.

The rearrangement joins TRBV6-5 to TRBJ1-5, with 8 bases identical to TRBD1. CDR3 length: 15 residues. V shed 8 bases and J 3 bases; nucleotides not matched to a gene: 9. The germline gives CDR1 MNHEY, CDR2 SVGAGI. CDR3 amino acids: CASSPQGAINQPQHF. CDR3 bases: TGTGCCAGCTCCCCCCAGGGGGCGATCAATCAGCCCCAGCATTTT.

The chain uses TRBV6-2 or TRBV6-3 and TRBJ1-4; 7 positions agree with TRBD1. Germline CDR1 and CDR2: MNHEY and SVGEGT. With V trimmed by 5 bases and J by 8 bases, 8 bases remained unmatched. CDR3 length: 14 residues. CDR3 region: CASSRQGPVEKLFF. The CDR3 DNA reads TGTGCCAGCAGTCGACAGGGTCCGGTCGAAAAACTGTTTTTT.

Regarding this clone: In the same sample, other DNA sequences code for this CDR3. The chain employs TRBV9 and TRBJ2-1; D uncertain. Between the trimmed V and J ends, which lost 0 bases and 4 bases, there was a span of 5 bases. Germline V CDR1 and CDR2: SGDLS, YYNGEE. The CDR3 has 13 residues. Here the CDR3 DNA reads TGTGCCAGCAGCGTAGCGGGTTACAATGAGCAGTTCTTC. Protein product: CASSVAGYNEQFF.

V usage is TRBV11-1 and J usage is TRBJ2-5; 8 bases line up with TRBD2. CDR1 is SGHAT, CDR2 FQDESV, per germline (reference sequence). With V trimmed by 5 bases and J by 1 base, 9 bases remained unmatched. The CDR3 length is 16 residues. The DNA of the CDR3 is TGTGCCAGCAGCCTTAGGAGCCTAGCGGGCCAAGAGACCCAGTACTTC. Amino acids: CASSLRSLAGQETQYF.

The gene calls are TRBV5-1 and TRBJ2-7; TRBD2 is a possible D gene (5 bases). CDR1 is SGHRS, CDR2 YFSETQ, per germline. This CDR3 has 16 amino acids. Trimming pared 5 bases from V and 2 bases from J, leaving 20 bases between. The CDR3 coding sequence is TGCGCCAGCAGTCCCGAGGGATCGTCATCGGCCTACGAGCAGTACTTC. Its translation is CASSPEGSSSAYEQYF.

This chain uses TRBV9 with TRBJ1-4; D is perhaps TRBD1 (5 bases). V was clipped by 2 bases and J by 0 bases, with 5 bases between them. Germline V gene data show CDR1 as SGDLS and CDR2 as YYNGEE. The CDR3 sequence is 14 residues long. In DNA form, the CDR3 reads TGTGCCAGCAGCGTGACAGCAACTAATGAAAAACTGTTTTTT. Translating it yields CASSVTATNEKLFF.

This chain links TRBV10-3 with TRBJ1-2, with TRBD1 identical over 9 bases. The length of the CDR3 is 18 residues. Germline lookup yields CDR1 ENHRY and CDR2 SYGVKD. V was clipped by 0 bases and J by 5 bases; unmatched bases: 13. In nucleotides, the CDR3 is TGTGCCATCAGTGAGTCCAGGAACAGGGGGCTTCGAATGTATGGCTACACCTTC. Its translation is CAISESRNRGLRMYGYTF.

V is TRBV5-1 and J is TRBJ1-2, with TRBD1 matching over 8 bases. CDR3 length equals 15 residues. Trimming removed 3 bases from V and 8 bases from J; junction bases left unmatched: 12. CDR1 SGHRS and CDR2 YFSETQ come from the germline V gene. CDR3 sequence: CASSYNRGSSSGYTF. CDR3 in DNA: TGCGCCAGCAGCTACAACAGGGGGTCGTCGAGCGGCTACACCTTC.

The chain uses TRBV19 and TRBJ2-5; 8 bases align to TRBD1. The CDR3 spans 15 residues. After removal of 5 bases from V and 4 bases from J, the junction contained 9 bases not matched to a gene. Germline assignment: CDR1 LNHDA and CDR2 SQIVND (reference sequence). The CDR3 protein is CASSLTGVHLETQYF. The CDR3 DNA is TGTGCCAGTAGTCTGACAGGGGTTCATTTAGAGACCCAGTACTTC.

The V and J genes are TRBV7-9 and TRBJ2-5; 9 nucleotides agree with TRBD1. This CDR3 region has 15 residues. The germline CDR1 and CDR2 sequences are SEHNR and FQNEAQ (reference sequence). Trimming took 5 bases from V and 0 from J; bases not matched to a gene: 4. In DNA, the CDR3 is TGTGCCAGCAGCCCCGGGACAGGGCACCAAGAGACCCAGTACTTC. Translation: CASSPGTGHQETQYF.

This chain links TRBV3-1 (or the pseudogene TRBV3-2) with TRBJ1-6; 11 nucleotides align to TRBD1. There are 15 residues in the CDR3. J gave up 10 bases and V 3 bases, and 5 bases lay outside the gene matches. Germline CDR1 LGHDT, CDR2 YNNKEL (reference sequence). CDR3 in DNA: TGTGCCAGCAGCCAGAGGACAGGGGGCCAGTCACCCCTCCACTTT. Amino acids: CASSQRTGGQSPLHF.

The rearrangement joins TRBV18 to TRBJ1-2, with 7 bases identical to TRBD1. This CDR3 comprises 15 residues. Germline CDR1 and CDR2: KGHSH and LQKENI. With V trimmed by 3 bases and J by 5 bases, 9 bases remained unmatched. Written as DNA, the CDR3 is TGTGCCAGCTCACCCGAGGGGACAGCGATTTATGGCTACACCTTC. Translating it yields CASSPEGTAIYGYTF.

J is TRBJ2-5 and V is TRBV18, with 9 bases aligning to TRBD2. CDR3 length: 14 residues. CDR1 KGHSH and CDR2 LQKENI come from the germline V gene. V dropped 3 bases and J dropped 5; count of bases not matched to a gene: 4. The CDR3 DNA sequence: TGTGCCAGCTCACCTAGCGGGAGAAGCGAGACCCAGTACTTC. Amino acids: CASSPSGRSETQYF.

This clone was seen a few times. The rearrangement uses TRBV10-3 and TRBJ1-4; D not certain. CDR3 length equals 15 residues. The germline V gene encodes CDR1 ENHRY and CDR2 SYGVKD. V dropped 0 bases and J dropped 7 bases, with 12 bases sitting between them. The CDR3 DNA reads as TGTGCCATCAGTGAGTCTAACACCGAGGGTGAAAAACTGTTTTTT. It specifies CAISESNTEGEKLFF.

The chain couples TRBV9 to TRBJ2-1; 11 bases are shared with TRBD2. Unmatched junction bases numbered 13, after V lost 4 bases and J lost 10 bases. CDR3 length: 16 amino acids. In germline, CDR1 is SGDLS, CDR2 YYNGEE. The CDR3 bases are TGTGCCAGCAGCTCTTTAGCGGGAGGGCTCTTCGTGGAGCAGTTCTTC. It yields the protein CASSSLAGGLFVEQFF.

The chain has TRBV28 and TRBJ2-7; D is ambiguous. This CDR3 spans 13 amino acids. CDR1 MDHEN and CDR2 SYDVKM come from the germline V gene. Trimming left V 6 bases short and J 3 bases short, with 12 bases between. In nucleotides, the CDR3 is TGTGCCAGCAGCCACTGGGCAGTCTACGAGCAGTACGTC. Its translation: CASSHWAVYEQYV.